The rows below give T cell receptor beta chains drawn from one sample of a study of cytomegalovirus exposure and HLA in healthy donors. The method was immunoSEQ multiplex PCR; TCRdb's version includes in-frame clones alone and lacks a portion of them. The data contain fewer than 120,000 clones, about 80% of them singletons. Sequencing was done on a sample of PBMCs. The receptors derive from a woman in her fifties or sixties in good health and CMV-seropositive. The CDR3 runs from the conserved cysteine through the conserved F or W. A D gene is named only where the DNA matches it firmly. Size tells how often a clone was seen (once, few, many) or the class of an expanded clone, and some rows leave it out.

J | D | size | V | length | DNA | CDR3
TRBJ2-7 | TRBD2 | NA | TRBV7-6 | 15 | TGTGCCAGCAGCTCAGGGACTAGCGAGTCCTACGAGCAGTACTTC | CASSSGTSESYEQYF
TRBJ2-5 | NA | NA | TRBV5-4 | 14 | TGTGCCAGCAGCTTGGGGCAAGTTCAAGAGACCCAGTACTTC | CASSLGQVQETQYF
TRBJ2-6 | TRBD1 | NA | TRBV27 | 17 | TGTGCCAGCAGTCGGACAGGGGGAACCCCGAGGGCCAACGTCCTGACTTTC | CASSRTGGTPRANVLTF
TRBJ1-1 | NA | once | TRBV9 | 13 | TGTGCCAGCAGCGTAAGGCCAACGGGTGAAGCTTTCTTT | CASSVRPTGEAFF
TRBJ1-4 | NA | NA | TRBV18 | 15 | TGTGCCAGCTCACCACCTGGGAGTAACGATGAAAAACTGTTTTTT | CASSPPGSNDEKLFF
TRBJ1-2 | NA | NA | TRBV30 | 13 | TGTGCCTGGAGTGTTCGGGGGGACTATGGCTACACCTTC | CAWSVRGDYGYTF
TRBJ1-1 | NA | NA | TRBV6-6 | 14 | TGTGCCAGCACCACAAGACAGGAAAACACTGAAGCTTTCTTT | CASTTRQENTEAFF
TRBJ1-1 | NA | NA | TRBV7-2 | 14 | TGTGCCAGCAGCTCAAGGAGGGGTGCCACTGAAGCTTTCTTT | CASSSRRGATEAFF
TRBJ1-1 | TRBD1 | few | TRBV18 | 13 | TGTGCCAGCTCAACCGGGACAGAAACTGAAGCTTTCTTT | CASSTGTETEAFF
TRBJ2-6 | NA | few | TRBV28 | 15 | TGTGCCAGCAGTTCCCCGAGCTCTGGGGCCAACGTCCTGACTTTC | CASSSPSSGANVLTF
TRBJ2-5 | NA | once | TRBV18 | 15 | TGTGCCAGCTCCCCCCTCACCGAGACAAAGGAGACCCAGTACTTC | CASSPLTETKETQYF
TRBJ1-4 | NA | NA | TRBV9 | 14 | TGTGCCAGCAGCGTAGACTGGGGAGGTGAAAAACTGTTTTTT | CASSVDWGGEKLFF
TRBJ2-7 | TRBD1 | NA | TRBV9 | 14 | TGTGCCAGCAGCGCGACAGGGGTAGCATACGAGCAGTACTTC | CASSATGVAYEQYF
TRBJ2-5 | TRBD1 | once | TRBV15 | 17 | TGTGCCACCAGCAGAGATCAAGGGACAGGGGTAATCGAGACCCAGTACTTC | CATSRDQGTGVIETQYF
TRBJ1-2 | TRBD1 | NA | TRBV4-2 | 13 | TGTGCCAGCAGCCACGGGACAGGGAATGGCTACACCTTC | CASSHGTGNGYTF
TRBJ2-5 | NA | NA | TRBV2 | 15 | TGTGCCAGCAGTGAAGAAGGTCAGGGAAGTGAGACCCAGTACTTC | CASSEEGQGSETQYF
TRBJ2-2 | NA | NA | TRBV18 | 14 | TGTGCCAGCTCACCCGGGACAAACACCGGGGAGCTGTTTTTT | CASSPGTNTGELFF
TRBJ1-5 | NA | NA | TRBV15 | 15 | TGTGCCACCAGCGTCCGGACTCTTTTGAATCAGCCCCAGCATTTT | CATSVRTLLNQPQHF
TRBJ2-7 | NA | NA | TRBV5-1 | 16 | TGCGCCAGCAGCCCCTCCCCAGGGGCTTCTTCCTACGAGCAGTACTTC | CASSPSPGASSYEQYF
TRBJ2-2 | TRBD2 | NA | TRBV13 | 18 | TGTGCCAGCAGCAAATCTGTGGGGCTAGCGGGCAACACCGGGGAGCTGTTTTTT | CASSKSVGLAGNTGELFF
TRBJ2-7 | NA | few | TRBV19 | 13 | TGTGCCAGTAGTATAAACAGGGGAGGCGAGCAGTACTTC | CASSINRGGEQYF
TRBJ2-2 | TRBD2 | NA | TRBV2 | 15 | TGTGCCAGCAGAGAACTAGCGGGAGGGACCGGGGAGCTGTTTTTT | CASRELAGGTGELFF
TRBJ2-1 | TRBD2 | NA | TRBV6-5 | 15 | TGTGCCAGCAGCCACACTAGCGGGGTATCCAATGAGCAGTTCTTC | CASSHTSGVSNEQFF
TRBJ1-1 | TRBD1 | NA | TRBV6-5 | 16 | TGTGCCAGCAGTTACTCGACGGCAGGGGGGTACACTGAAGCTTTCTTT | CASSYSTAGGYTEAFF
TRBJ2-7 | TRBD2 | NA | TRBV11-1 | 13 | TGTGCCAGCAGCTCGGGACTAGCGGGTGAGCAGTACTTC | CASSSGLAGEQYF
TRBJ2-7 | NA | few | TRBV5-1 | 12 | TGCGCCAGCAGCGGCACGAACTACGAGCAGTACTTC | CASSGTNYEQYF
TRBJ2-3 | NA | NA | TRBV28 | 15 | TGTGCCAGCAGCCCACCAGGGCAGGGGCTAGATACGCAGTATTTT | CASSPPGQGLDTQYF
TRBJ2-2 | TRBD2 | NA | TRBV25-1 | 18 | TGTGCCAGCAGTCCGGGACTAGCGGGATGGTATGGTACCGGGGAGCTGTTTTTT | CASSPGLAGWYGTGELFF
TRBJ1-4 | NA | NA | TRBV28 | 13 | TGTGCCAGCAGTTCCCCGGGGGGCGAAAAACTGTTTTTT | CASSSPGGEKLFF
TRBJ2-7 | NA | NA | TRBV5-1 | 14 | TGCGCCAGCAGCGAATACAGGGCCTCCTACGAGCAGTACTTC | CASSEYRASYEQYF
TRBJ1-5 | TRBD1 | NA | TRBV19 | 16 | TGTGCCAGTGCCAGACAGGGGGCGAAAGGCAATCAGCCCCAGCATTTT | CASARQGAKGNQPQHF
TRBJ1-1 | NA | NA | TRBV5-1 | 14 | TGCGCCAGCAGCTTTAATAGGGGCGGGGGTGAAGCTTTCTTT | CASSFNRGGGEAFF
TRBJ2-1 | NA | NA | TRBV19 | 15 | TGTGCCAGTAGTATTGTCCCAGGCACCTACAATGAGCAGTTCTTC | CASSIVPGTYNEQFF
TRBJ1-1 | TRBD1 | NA | TRBV7-6 | 15 | TGTGCCAGCAGCTTAGAGGGGACAGGGTACCCTGAAGCTTTCTTT | CASSLEGTGYPEAFF
TRBJ2-7 | TRBD1 | NA | TRBV6-1 | 15 | TGTGCCAGCAGTGAGGGGACAGGGGGGTCCTACGAGCAGTACTTC | CASSEGTGGSYEQYF
TRBJ2-1 | TRBD2 | NA | TRBV14 | 19 | TGTGCCAGCAGCCAAGATTCGATCTCTTCGGGACTAGTCTTTAATGAGCAGTTCTTC | CASSQDSISSGLVFNEQFF
TRBJ1-1 | TRBD1 | few | TRBV18 | 16 | TGTGCCAGCTCCCCAGGGGGGGCAGGGGTGAACACTGAAGCTTTCTTT | CASSPGGAGVNTEAFF
TRBJ2-5 | NA | NA | TRBV5-1 | 14 | TGCGCCAGCAGCTTAGCCCAGCAGGGAGAGACCCAGTACTTC | CASSLAQQGETQYF
TRBJ1-1 | NA | NA | TRBV29-1 | 13 | TGCAGCGTTGATACAGGGCTGAACACTGAAGCTTTCTTT | CSVDTGLNTEAFF
TRBJ2-7 | NA | NA | TRBV7-2 | 15 | TGTGCCAGCAGCTTTTCCAGGGGTCCCCCCTACGAGCAGTACTTC | CASSFSRGPPYEQYF
TRBJ1-5 | TRBD1 | once | TRBV19 | 17 | TGTGCCAGTAGTTCTGTGACAGGGGTCCTGCCCAATCAGCCCCAGCATTTT | CASSSVTGVLPNQPQHF
TRBJ2-1 | NA | NA | TRBV7-7 | 16 | TGTGCCAGCAGCCCACTAGCAGGGAGTACGCCCATTGAGCAGTTCTTC | CASSPLAGSTPIEQFF
TRBJ2-1 | NA | NA | TRBV2 | 12 | TGTGCCACCACCCCTTTTAGCGGTGAGCAGTTCTTC | CATTPFSGEQFF
TRBJ2-7 | TRBD2 | NA | TRBV28 | 15 | TGTGCCAGCATTGGGGGACTAGCGGACTCCTACGAGCAGTACTTC | CASIGGLADSYEQYF
TRBJ2-3 | NA | once | TRBV19 | 16 | TGTGCCAGTAGTAATAACAGGGTTGCTAGCACAGATACGCAGTATTTT | CASSNNRVASTDTQYF
TRBJ2-3 | NA | NA | TRBV6-6 | 16 | TGTGCCAGCAGTTACTCTCGGCTAGCGCTAACAGATACGCAGTATTTT | CASSYSRLALTDTQYF
TRBJ1-1 | NA | NA | TRBV27 | 14 | TGTGCCAGCAGTTTAAAACGGGTGAACACTGAAGCTTTCTTT | CASSLKRVNTEAFF
TRBJ2-7 | NA | NA | TRBV11-2 | 15 | TGTGCCAGCAGCTTTCAAACGGTGTCGCACTACGAGCAGTACTTC | CASSFQTVSHYEQYF
TRBJ1-1 | NA | NA | TRBV6-1 | 15 | TGTGCCAGCAAGGATCTGGGGACACCGAACACTGAAGCTTTCTTT | CASKDLGTPNTEAFF
TRBJ1-2 | NA | NA | TRBV28 | 15 | TGTGCGACTCAGGGGCAGGGGTTGGTATACTATGGCTACACCTTC | CATQGQGLVYYGYTF
TRBJ2-7 | NA | NA | TRBV13 | 14 | TGTGCCAGCAGCCCGGACTTGATCTCCTACGAGCAGTACTTC | CASSPDLISYEQYF
TRBJ2-7 | TRBD1 | NA | TRBV11-2 | 16 | TGTGCCAGCAGAGAGACAGGGTACCTCCCTTCATACGAGCAGTACTTC | CASRETGYLPSYEQYF